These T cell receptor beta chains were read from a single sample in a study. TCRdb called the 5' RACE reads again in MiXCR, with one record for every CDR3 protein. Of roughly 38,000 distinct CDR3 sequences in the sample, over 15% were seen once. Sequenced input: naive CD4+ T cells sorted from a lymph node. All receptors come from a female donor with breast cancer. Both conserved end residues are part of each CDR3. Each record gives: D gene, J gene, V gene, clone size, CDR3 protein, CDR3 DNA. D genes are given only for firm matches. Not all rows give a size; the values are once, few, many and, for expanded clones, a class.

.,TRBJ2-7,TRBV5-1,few,CASSQRTEGTYEQYF,TGCGCCAGCAGCCAGAGGACAGAAGGGACCTACGAGCAGTACTTC
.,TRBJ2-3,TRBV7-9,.,CASSSQGRTDTQYF,TGTGCCAGCAGCTCCCAAGGACGGACAGATACGCAGTATTTT
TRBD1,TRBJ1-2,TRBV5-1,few,CASSLAYGTEGYGYTF,TGCGCCAGCAGCTTGGCCTACGGGACAGAGGGCTATGGCTACACCTTC
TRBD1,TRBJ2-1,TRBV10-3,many,CAISESEAGGLQNEQFF,TGTGCCATCAGTGAGTCAGAAGCAGGGGGCCTCCAGAATGAGCAGTTCTTC
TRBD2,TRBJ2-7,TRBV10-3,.,CATRSGTSGAYEQYF,TGTGCCACCCGGTCTGGGACTAGCGGAGCCTACGAGCAGTACTTC
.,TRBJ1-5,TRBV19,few,CASSPGAGQPQHF,TGTGCCAGTAGTCCGGGGGCAGGGCAGCCCCAGCATTTT
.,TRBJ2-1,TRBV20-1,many,CSAPILGSYNEQFF,TGCAGTGCACCTATTCTCGGGTCCTACAATGAGCAGTTCTTC
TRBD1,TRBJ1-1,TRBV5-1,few,CASKRDREAEAFF,TGCGCCAGCAAAAGAGACAGGGAAGCTGAAGCTTTCTTT
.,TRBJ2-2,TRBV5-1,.,CASSDNQIGELFF,TGCGCCAGCAGCGATAATCAAATCGGGGAGCTGTTTTTT
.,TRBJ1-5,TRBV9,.,CASSVRAGEGTDTQHF,TGTGCCAGCAGCGTTCGGGCGGGAGAGGGCACAGATACGCAGCATTTT
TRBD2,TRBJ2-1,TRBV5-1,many,CASSYIGLAGIYNEQFF,TGCGCCAGCAGTTATATCGGACTAGCGGGGATATACAATGAGCAGTTCTTC
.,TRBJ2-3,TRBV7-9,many,CASSLARGTTDTQYF,TGTGCCAGCAGCTTAGCAAGAGGGACCACAGATACGCAGTATTTT
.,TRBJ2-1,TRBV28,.,CASTTGLQFGEQFF,TGTGCCAGCACTACGGGACTCCAATTTGGTGAGCAGTTCTTC
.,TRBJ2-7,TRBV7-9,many,CASSPQGQGHEQYF,TGTGCCAGCAGCCCCCAGGGGCAGGGCCACGAGCAGTACTTC
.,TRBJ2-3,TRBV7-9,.,CASSLDSTDTQYF,TGTGCCAGCAGCCTCGACAGCACAGATACGCAGTATTTT
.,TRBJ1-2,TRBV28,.,CASRFEYGYTF,TGTGCCAGCAGGTTCGAATATGGCTACACCTTC
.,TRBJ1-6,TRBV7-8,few,CASSPHRGELRSPLHF,TGTGCCAGCAGTCCTCATAGGGGGGAGTTGCGTTCACCCCTCCACTTT
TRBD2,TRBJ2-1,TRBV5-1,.,CASRIAGGYNEQFF,TGCGCCAGCCGAATAGCGGGGGGATACAATGAGCAGTTCTTC
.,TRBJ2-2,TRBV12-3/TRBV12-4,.,CASSSRTQTGELFF,TGTGCCAGCAGTTCCCGAACCCAAACCGGGGAGCTGTTTTTT
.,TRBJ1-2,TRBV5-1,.,CASSLDYRGREGYTF,TGCGCCAGCAGCTTGGATTACCGCGGGAGAGAGGGCTACACCTTC
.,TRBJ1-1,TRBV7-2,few,CASSRERGTEALF,TGTGCCAGCAGCCGCGAGAGGGGGACTGAAGCTCTCTTT
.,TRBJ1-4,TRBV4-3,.,CANSQDPGTRSEKLFF,TGCGCCAACAGCCAAGACCCCGGGACGAGAAGTGAAAAACTGTTTTTT
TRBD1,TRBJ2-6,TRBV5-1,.,CASSGQVTSSGANVLTF,TGCGCCAGCAGCGGACAGGTGACAAGCTCTGGGGCCAACGTCCTGACTTTC
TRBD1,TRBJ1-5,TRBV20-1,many,CSASRPGQGVLLNQPQHF,TGCAGTGCTTCTCGCCCCGGACAGGGGGTCCTCCTAAATCAGCCCCAGCATTTT
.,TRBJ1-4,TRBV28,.,CASRHQGHQEEQLFF,TGTGCCAGCAGACACCAGGGTCACCAGGAAGAACAACTGTTTTTT
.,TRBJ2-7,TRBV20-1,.,CSARDQSSSREQYF,TGCAGTGCTAGAGATCAGTCGTCTTCGAGGGAGCAGTACTTC
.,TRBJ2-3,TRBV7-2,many,CASSLRLARGAQYF,TGTGCCAGCAGCTTGCGGCTAGCGAGGGGGGCGCAGTATTTT
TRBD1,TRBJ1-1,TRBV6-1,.,CATQGGFSNTEAFF,TGTGCCACCCAGGGGGGCTTTTCGAACACTGAAGCTTTCTTT
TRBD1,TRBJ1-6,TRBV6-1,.,CASRDRVTYNSPLHF,TGTGCCAGCAGGGACAGGGTAACCTATAATTCACCCCTCCACTTT
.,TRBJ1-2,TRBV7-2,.,CASSIDSLYGYAF,TGTGCCAGCAGCATAGACAGTCTCTATGGCTACGCCTTC
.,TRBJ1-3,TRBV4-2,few,CASGSPGSGNTIYF,TGTGCCAGCGGATCCCCGGGCTCTGGAAACACCATATATTTT
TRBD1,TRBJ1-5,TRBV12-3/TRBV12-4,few,CASSDRAGNQPQHF,TGTGCCAGCAGCGACAGGGCTGGAAATCAGCCCCAGCATTTT
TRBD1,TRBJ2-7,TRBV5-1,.,CASSFNRGHEQYF,TGCGCCAGCAGCTTTAACAGGGGCCACGAGCAGTACTTC
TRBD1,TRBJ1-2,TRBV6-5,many,CASRRGQGNGYTF,TGTGCCAGCAGAAGGGGACAGGGGAATGGCTACACCTTC
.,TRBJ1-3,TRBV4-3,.,CASSLADKRNTIYF,TGCGCCAGCAGCCTCGCAGACAAGAGAAACACCATATATTTT